The 7 T cell receptor beta chains listed next were all sequenced from one sample in a study of cytomegalovirus exposure and HLA in healthy donors (dated by TCRdb to 2015 to 2018). To prepare the library, the immunoSEQ multiplex PCR assay was applied. For the multiplex PCR, a mixture combining 60 forward primers for TCR Vbeta segments and 13 reverse primers for TCR Jbeta segments was used. The source is immuneACCESS, and TCRdb retained only in-frame sequences with V and J called. Part of the clones is not carried over; for the studies checked, unresolved V genes explain less than half of this, and the remainder is unexplained. The sample table on file contains 60,000 to 70,000 clones. The ten largest make up around 5.3% of the sample. The sample was PBMCs. The receptor source for this set is a man between 25 and 39 years old in good health and CMV-seropositive.

With regard to this clone: A junction boundary mismatches the germline segment, possibly from a read error. Other DNA sequences in the sample encode the same CDR3. J is TRBJ1-6 and V is TRBV2; a possible D gene is TRBD1 (6 bases). The CDR3 loop spans 15 amino acids. CDR1 is SNHLY, CDR2 FYNNEI, per germline. The CDR3 nucleotides are TGTGCCAGCAGGCCCGGACAGAGCTATAATTCACCCCTACACTTT. Its translation: CASRPGQSYNSPLHF.

This rearrangement joins TRBV6-5 to TRBJ1-1; tentative D call: TRBD1 (6 bases). Germline values: CDR1 MNHEY, CDR2 SVGAGI. Between the trimmed V and J ends, which lost 2 bases and 5 bases, there was a span of 15 bases. The CDR3 covers 15 residues. The CDR3 DNA is TGTGCCAGCAGTTACGTCGGGGGCGGGGGGACTGAAGCTTTCTTT. The encoded protein is CASSYVGGGGTEAFF.

The chain is built from TRBV7-9 and TRBJ2-7, with a tentative D call TRBD2 (6 bases). Trimming took off 5 bases at V and 1 base at J, with 9 bases between the two ends. Germline CDR1 SEHNR, CDR2 FQNEAQ (reference sequence). The CDR3 covers 13 residues. In nucleotides, the CDR3 is TGTGCCAGCAGCGACCGGGGGTCCTACGAGCAGTACTTC. Amino acids: CASSDRGSYEQYF.

The chain joins TRBV5-1 to TRBJ1-1; TRBD1 might be the D (5 bases). CDR3 length equals 14 residues. CDR1 and CDR2 from the germline V gene are SGHRS and YFSETQ. V lost 4 bases, J lost 4 bases, and 14 bases lay in between. The CDR3 here is CASSPGPRGTEAFF. CDR3 sequence (DNA): TGCGCCAGCAGCCCAGGGCCCCGTGGCACTGAAGCTTTCTTT.

This chain connects TRBV27 to TRBJ2-1; TRBD1 matches at 7 bases. The junction had 9 bases not matched to a gene; V was cut back by 5 bases and J by 5 bases. Germline lookup yields CDR1 MNHEY and CDR2 SMNVEV (reference sequence). The CDR3 loop spans 15 amino acids. Written as DNA, the CDR3 is TGTGCCAGCAGTCCCCGACAGGGTACCGACAATGAGCAGTTCTTC. It yields the protein CASSPRQGTDNEQFF.

The rearrangement links TRBV30 to TRBJ1-6, with D possibly being TRBD1 (5 bases). CDR1 GTSNPN and CDR2 SVGIG come from the germline V gene (reference sequence). The CDR3 spans 16 residues. V lost 4 bases, J lost 3 bases, and 16 bases lay in between. CDR3 loop: CAWTPDRYVYNSPLHF. In nucleotides, the CDR3 is TGTGCCTGGACCCCCGACAGATATGTCTATAATTCACCCCTCCACTTT.

The rearrangement uses TRBV6-5 and TRBJ2-3, with a weak D call TRBD2 (5 bases). This CDR3 has 16 residues. CDR1 and CDR2 (germline): MNHEY, SVGAGI. The V end was cut by 2 bases, the J end by 2 bases, with 14 bases between. CDR3 in DNA: TGTGCCAGCAGTTACAGGGCGACGGGAATCACAGATACGCAGTATTTT. Amino acid sequence: CASSYRATGITDTQYF.